Sequencing of this T cell receptor (beta chain) was carried out in a study of blood T cell repertoires in COVID-19. Looking at the study overall: PBMCs, B-cell-depleted T cells, or T cells were the source of the cDNA or gDNA that made up the material.

Trimming removed 0 bases from V and 0 bases from J; junction bases left unmatched: 1. Germline CDR1 is LNHDA and CDR2 is SQIVND (reference sequence). This CDR3 region has 15 residues. Patients from Seattle were sampled longitudinally, starting during active infection. In the original processing: Nucleated cell counts were estimated from reference gene primer amplification. Libraries were prepared by immunoSEQ multiplex PCR; TCRdb keeps only in-frame clonotypes and omits some of them. The DNA gave D and trimming, while V, J and clone size come from that table. The table has roughly 410,000 clones, about 89% seen once.

The chain combines TRBV19 with TRBJ1-1; TRBD1 aligns across 7 bases. The sample comprised peripheral blood. This receptor was obtained from a woman in her forties with COVID-19, enrolled during active disease. The DNA for the CDR3 is TGTGCCAGTAGTATAGATCAGGGGGTGAACACTGAAGCTTTCTTT. This codes for CASSIDQGVNTEAFF.